These 2 T cell receptor beta chains originate from one sample sequenced in a study of CD8 T cells in cerebrospinal fluid in Alzheimer's disease. TCRdb re-called the 10x single-cell sequencing reads and catalogs CDR3 proteins one per entry, DNA excluded. This repertoire includes roughly 800 distinct CDR3 sequences. Sequences were obtained from cerebrospinal fluid. The receptors were gathered from a human donor with Parkinson's disease.

Measured by frequency, this clonotype is medium-sized (0.01 to 0.1%). The chain couples TRBV10-3 to TRBJ2-7; with no DNA, the TCRdb D assignment of TRBD2 cannot be verified. The germline gives CDR1 ENHRY, CDR2 SYGVKD. The CDR3 runs 13 residues. CDR3 in amino acids: CAISASGAYEQYF.

Considering frequency, this clonotype is medium-sized (0.01 to 0.1%). The chain carries TRBV11-3 and TRBJ2-7. CDR3 size: 13 residues. In germline, CDR1 is SGHNT, CDR2 YENEEA. CDR3 region: CASSLDRKGEQYF.